The source of this T cell receptor beta chain is a study of neurological immune-mediated disorders. Synthesis of cDNA was performed by 5'RACE using 10-nucleotide random UMIs. From the 5' RACE reads, TCRdb called clonotypes with MiXCR, one entry per CDR3 protein. The sample carries about 59,000 distinct CDR3 sequences, 24% recorded once. Time point defined: technical triplicate 2. This clonotype was seen many times. This CDR3 comprises 14 residues. Trimming took 2 bases from V and 4 from J, leaving 11 bases between them. Germline V lookup: CDR1 LGHDT, CDR2 YNNKEL (reference sequence). Source material: PBMCs. This rearrangement joins TRBV3-1 to TRBJ1-1; D is perhaps TRBD1 (5 bases). This clonotype originated in a man in his sixties with HTLV-1-associated myelopathy (HAM/TSP). The CDR3 DNA reads TGTGCCAGCAGCCAACCAGGGAAGTCCACTGAAGCTTTCTTT. Residues: CASSQPGKSTEAFF.